This T cell receptor (beta chain) was recorded in a study of control samples from healthy donors and cancer patients. The germline V gene encodes CDR1 MNHEY and CDR2 SVGEGT. This CDR3 contains 17 residues. Trimming cost V 2 bases and J 7 bases; bases outside gene matches: 9. Produced via immunoSEQ multiplex PCR; TCRdb's table is partial and in-frame only. The sample carries about 160,000 clones, over 85% recorded once. The V and J genes are TRBV6-2 or TRBV6-3 and TRBJ2-2, with 11 bases identical to TRBD1. Sequenced material: blood. The source is a middle-aged woman in good health. The CDR3 region has the DNA TGTGCCAGCAGTTACGATTGGACAGGGGGCGTTCGCGGGGAGCTGTTTTTT. Translating it yields CASSYDWTGGVRGELFF.